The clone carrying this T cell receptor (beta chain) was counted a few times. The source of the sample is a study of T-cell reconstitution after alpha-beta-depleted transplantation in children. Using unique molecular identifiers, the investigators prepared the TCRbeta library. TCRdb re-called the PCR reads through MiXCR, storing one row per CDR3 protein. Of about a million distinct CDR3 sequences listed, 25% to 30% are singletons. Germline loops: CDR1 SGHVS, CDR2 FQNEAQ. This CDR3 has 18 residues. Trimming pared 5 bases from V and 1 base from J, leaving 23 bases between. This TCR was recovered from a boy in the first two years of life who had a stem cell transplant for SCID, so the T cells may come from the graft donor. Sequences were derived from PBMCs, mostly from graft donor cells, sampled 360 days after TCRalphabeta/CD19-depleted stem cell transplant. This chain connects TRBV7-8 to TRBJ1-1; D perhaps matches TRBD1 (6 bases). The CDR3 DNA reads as TGTGCCAGCAGCCGTGGGCCAAACCCAGGGGCACGGAACACTGAAGCTTTCTTT. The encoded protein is CASSRGPNPGARNTEAFF.